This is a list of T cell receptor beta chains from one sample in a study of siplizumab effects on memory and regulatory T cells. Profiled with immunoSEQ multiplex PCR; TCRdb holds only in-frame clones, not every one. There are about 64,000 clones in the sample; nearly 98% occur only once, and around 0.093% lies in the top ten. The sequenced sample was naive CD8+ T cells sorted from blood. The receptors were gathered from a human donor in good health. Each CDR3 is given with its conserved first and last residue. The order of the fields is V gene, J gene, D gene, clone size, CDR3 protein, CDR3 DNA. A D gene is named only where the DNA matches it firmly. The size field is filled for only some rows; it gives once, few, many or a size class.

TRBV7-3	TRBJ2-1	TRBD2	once	CASSRVGGSYNEQFF	TGTGCCAGCAGTCGAGTCGGGGGGAGCTACAATGAGCAGTTCTTC
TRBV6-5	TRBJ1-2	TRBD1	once	CASSYTGQGAGGYTF	TGTGCCAGCAGTTACACCGGACAGGGGGCCGGTGGCTACACCTTC
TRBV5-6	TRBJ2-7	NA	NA	CASSLMELGEQYF	TGTGCCAGCAGCTTGATGGAGCTCGGGGAGCAGTACTTC
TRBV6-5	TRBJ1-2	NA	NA	CASPAALDYGYTF	TGTGCCAGCCCCGCGGCGTTGGACTATGGCTACACCTTC
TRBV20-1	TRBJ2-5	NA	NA	CSASVLETQYF	TGCAGTGCCTCCGTCCTGGAGACCCAGTACTTC
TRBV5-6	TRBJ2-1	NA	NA	CASSQGGSHNEQFF	TGTGCCAGCAGCCAGGGGGGGTCCCACAATGAGCAGTTCTTC
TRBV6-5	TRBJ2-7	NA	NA	CASSYGTGSEQYF	TGTGCCAGCAGTTACGGAACAGGATCCGAGCAGTACTTC
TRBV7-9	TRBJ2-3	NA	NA	CASSPGQGGADTQYF	TGTGCCAGCAGTCCTGGACAGGGAGGGGCAGATACGCAGTATTTT
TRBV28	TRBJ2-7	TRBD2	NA	CASSLRLAGLSSYEQYF	TGTGCCAGCAGTTTAAGACTAGCGGGGTTGAGCTCCTACGAGCAGTACTTC
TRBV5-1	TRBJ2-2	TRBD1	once	CASSLAPVVGTDYTGELFF	TGCGCCAGCAGCTTGGCCCCCGTCGTCGGGACAGACTACACCGGGGAGCTGTTTTTT
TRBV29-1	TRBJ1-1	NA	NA	CSGQFHPEAFF	TGCAGCGGCCAGTTCCACCCAGAAGCTTTCTTT
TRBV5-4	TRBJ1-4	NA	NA	CASSLGQEDEKLFF	TGTGCCAGCAGCTTGGGACAGGAGGATGAAAAACTGTTTTTT
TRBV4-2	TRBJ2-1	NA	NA	CATVGAYNEQFF	TGTGCCACCGTGGGGGCGTACAATGAGCAGTTCTTC
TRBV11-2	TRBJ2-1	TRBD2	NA	CASSLESGALNEQFF	TGTGCCAGCAGCTTAGAAAGCGGGGCCCTCAATGAGCAGTTCTTC
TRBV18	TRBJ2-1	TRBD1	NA	CASSPGQGVQPYNEQFF	TGTGCCAGCTCACCGGGCCAGGGGGTCCAACCGTACAATGAGCAGTTCTTC
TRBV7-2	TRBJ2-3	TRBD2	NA	CASSLAGRLSGGTDTQYF	TGTGCCAGCAGCTTAGCCGGGAGATTAAGCGGGGGCACAGATACGCAGTATTTT
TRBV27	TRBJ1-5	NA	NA	CASSSFDSPGDQPQHF	TGTGCCAGCAGTTCGTTCGACAGTCCGGGGGATCAGCCCCAGCATTTT
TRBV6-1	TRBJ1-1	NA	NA	CAVSGTDRMNTEAFF	TGTGCCGTGTCCGGGACGGATCGTATGAACACTGAAGCTTTCTTT
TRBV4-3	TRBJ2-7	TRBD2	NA	CASSQSRSGGYEQYF	TGCGCCAGCAGCCAAAGTCGCTCGGGGGGCTACGAGCAGTACTTC
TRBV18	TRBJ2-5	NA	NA	CASSPQDREREEETQYF	TGTGCCAGCTCACCCCAAGACAGGGAGAGGGAGGAAGAGACCCAGTACTTC
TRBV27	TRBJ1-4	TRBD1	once	CASSAILQGEKLFF	TGTGCCAGCAGTGCCATTTTACAGGGGGAAAAACTGTTTTTT
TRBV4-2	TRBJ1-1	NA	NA	CASSQPPGWENTEAFF	TGTGCCAGCAGCCAGCCCCCCGGATGGGAAAACACTGAAGCTTTCTTT
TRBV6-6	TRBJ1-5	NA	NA	CASSFRGANQPQHF	TGTGCCAGCAGTTTTAGGGGTGCGAATCAGCCCCAGCATTTT
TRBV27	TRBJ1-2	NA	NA	CASSFYPAASNYGYTF	TGTGCCAGCAGTTTTTATCCGGCAGCCTCTAACTATGGCTACACCTTC
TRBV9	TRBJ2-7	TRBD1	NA	CASTPTGGRNEQYF	TGTGCCAGCACCCCAACAGGGGGCAGGAACGAGCAGTACTTC
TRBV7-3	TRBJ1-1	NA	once	CASRTGQSLNTEAFF	TGTGCCAGCAGGACCGGACAGTCACTGAACACTGAAGCTTTCTTT
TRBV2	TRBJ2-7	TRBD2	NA	CASSAGTSGGAVYEQYF	TGTGCCAGCAGCGCCGGGACTAGCGGGGGGGCCGTATACGAGCAGTACTTC
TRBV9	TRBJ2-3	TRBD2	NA	CASSVGAGPRYF	TGTGCCAGCAGCGTGGGAGCGGGGCCGAGGTATTTT
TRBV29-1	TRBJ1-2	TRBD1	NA	CSVESRQGRFGGYTF	TGCAGCGTTGAAAGCCGACAGGGAAGGTTTGGGGGCTACACCTTC
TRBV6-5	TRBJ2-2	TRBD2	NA	CASSYVLAGAGELFF	TGTGCCAGCAGTTACGTCCTAGCGGGGGCCGGGGAGCTGTTTTTT
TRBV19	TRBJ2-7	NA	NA	CASSIVHRGYEQYF	TGTGCCAGTAGTATTGTTCACCGGGGCTACGAGCAGTACTTC
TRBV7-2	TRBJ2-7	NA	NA	CASSLNDRISYEQYF	TGTGCCAGCAGCTTAAACGACAGGATCTCCTACGAGCAGTACTTC
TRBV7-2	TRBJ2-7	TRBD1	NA	CASSFGTAYEQYF	TGTGCCAGCAGCTTCGGGACAGCCTACGAGCAGTACTTC
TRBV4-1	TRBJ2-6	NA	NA	CASRPAGGYGPVPSGANVLTF	TGCGCCAGCAGGCCGGCCGGGGGCTATGGCCCTGTACCGTCTGGGGCCAACGTCCTGACTTTC
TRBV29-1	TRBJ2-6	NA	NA	CSVGTVSGANVLTF	TGCAGCGTTGGGACTGTATCTGGGGCCAACGTCCTGACTTTC
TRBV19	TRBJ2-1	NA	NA	CASSIDDDSYNEQFF	TGTGCCAGTAGTATTGACGACGACTCCTACAATGAGCAGTTCTTC
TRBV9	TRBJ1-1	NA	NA	CASSVVGGHTEAFF	TGTGCCAGCAGCGTAGTAGGGGGGCACACTGAAGCTTTCTTT
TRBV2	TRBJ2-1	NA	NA	CASSDGINEQFF	TGTGCCAGCAGTGACGGGATCAATGAGCAGTTCTTC
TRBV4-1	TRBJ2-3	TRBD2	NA	CASSQLAGVRTDTQYF	TGCGCCAGCAGCCAACTAGCGGGGGTTCGTACAGATACGCAGTATTTT
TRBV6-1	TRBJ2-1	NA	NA	CASSGLGQEQFF	TGTGCCAGCAGTGGGTTGGGGCAGGAGCAGTTCTTC
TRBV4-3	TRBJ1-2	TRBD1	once	CASSQETGENYGYTF	TGCGCCAGCAGCCAAGAGACAGGGGAAAACTATGGCTACACCTTC
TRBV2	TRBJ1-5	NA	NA	CASSAPGTVNQPQHF	TGTGCCAGCAGTGCGCCCGGGACGGTGAATCAGCCCCAGCATTTT
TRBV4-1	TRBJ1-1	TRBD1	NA	CASSQAGGSGQGRGTEAFF	TGCGCCAGCAGCCAAGCCGGGGGCTCCGGACAGGGAAGGGGCACTGAAGCTTTCTTT
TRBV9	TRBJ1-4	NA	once	CASSVVGGTGEKLFF	TGTGCCAGCAGCGTAGTGGGGGGGACTGGGGAAAAACTGTTTTTT
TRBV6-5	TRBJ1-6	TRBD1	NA	CASSYSTGGYNSPLHF	TGTGCCAGCAGTTACTCGACAGGGGGTTATAATTCACCCCTCCACTTT